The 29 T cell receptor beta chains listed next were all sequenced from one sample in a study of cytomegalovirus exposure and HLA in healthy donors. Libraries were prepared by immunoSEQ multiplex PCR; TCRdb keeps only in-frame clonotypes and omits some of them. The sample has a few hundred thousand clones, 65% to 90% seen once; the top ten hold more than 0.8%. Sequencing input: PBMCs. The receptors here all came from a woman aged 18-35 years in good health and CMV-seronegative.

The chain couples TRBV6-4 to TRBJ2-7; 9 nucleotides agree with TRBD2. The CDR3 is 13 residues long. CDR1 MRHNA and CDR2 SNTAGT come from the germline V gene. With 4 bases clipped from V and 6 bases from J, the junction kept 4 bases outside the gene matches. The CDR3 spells CASSGDSGSEQYF. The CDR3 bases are TGTGCCAGCAGTGGTGATAGCGGGAGCGAGCAGTACTTC.

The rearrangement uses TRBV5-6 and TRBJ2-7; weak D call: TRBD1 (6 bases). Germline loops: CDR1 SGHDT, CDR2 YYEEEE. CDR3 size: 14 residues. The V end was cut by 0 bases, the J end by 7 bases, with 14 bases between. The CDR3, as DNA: TGTGCCAGCAGCTTGGGCAGGGGAATAGAGGAGCAGTACTTC. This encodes CASSLGRGIEEQYF.

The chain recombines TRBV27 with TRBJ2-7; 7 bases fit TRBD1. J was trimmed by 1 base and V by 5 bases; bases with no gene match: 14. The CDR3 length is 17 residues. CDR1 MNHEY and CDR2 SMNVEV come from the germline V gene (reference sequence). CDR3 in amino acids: CASSPPWGQGDSYEQYF. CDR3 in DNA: TGTGCCAGCAGTCCCCCCTGGGGGCAGGGGGATTCCTACGAGCAGTACTTC.

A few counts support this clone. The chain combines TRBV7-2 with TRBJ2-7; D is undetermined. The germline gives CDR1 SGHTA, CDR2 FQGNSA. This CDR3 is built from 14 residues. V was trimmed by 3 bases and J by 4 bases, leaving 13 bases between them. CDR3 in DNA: TGTGCCAGCAGCTTTCTGGCCAGGCGATACGAGCAGTACTTC. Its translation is CASSFLARRYEQYF.

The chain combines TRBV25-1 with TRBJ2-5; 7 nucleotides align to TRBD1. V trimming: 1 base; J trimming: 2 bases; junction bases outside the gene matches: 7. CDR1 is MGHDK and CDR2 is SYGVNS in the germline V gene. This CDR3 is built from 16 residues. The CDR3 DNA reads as TGTGCCAGCAGTGAATTTACGGGGACAGATCAAGAGACCCAGTACTTC. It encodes CASSEFTGTDQETQYF.

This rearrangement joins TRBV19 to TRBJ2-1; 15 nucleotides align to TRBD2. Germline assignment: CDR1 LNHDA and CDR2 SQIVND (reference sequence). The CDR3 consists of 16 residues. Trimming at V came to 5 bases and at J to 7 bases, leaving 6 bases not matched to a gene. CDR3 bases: TGTGCCAGTAGTTGGGTTGGACTAGCGGGAGGGAATGAGCAGTTCTTC. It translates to CASSWVGLAGGNEQFF.

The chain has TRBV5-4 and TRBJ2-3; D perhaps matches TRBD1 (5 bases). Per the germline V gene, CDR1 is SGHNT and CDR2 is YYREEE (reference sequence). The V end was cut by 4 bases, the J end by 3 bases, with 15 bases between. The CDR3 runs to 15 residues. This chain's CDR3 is CASSLDPKGTDTQYF. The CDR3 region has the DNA TGTGCCAGCAGCCTGGACCCTAAGGGGACAGATACGCAGTATTTT.

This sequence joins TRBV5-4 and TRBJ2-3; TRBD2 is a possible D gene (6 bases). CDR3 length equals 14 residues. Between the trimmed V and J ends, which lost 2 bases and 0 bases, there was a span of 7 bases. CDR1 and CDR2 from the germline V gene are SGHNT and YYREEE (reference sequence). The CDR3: CASSFRGSTDTQYF. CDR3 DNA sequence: TGTGCCAGCAGCTTCCGGGGGAGCACAGATACGCAGTATTTT.

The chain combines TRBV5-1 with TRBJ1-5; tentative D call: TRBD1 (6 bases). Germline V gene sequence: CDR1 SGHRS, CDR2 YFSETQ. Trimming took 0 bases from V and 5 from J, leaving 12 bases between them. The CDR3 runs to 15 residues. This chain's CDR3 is CASSLVAGADQPQHF. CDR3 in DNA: TGCGCCAGCAGCTTGGTCGCAGGGGCGGATCAGCCCCAGCATTTT.

The CDR3 coding sequence is TGTGCCAGCAGTTCCCCCCGCAGGGGGAGGAGTGGCTACGAGCAGTACTTC. Translated, it gives CASSSPRRGRSGYEQYF. The J gene is TRBJ2-7, the V gene TRBV28; a possible D gene is TRBD1 (7 bases). CDR1 is MDHEN, CDR2 SYDVKM, per germline. CDR3 length: 17 amino acids. V dropped 4 bases and J dropped 3 bases, with 22 bases sitting between them.

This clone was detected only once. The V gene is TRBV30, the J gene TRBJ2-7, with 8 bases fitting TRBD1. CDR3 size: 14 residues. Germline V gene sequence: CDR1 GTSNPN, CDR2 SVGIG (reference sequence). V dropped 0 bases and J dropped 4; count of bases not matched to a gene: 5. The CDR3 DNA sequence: TGTGCCTGGAGTGTAGGGACAGGACATTACGAGCAGTACTTC. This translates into CAWSVGTGHYEQYF.

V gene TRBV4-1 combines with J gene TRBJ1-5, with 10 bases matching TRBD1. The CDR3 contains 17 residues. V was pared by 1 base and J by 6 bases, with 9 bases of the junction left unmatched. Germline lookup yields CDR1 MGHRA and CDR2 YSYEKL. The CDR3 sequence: CASSQGKGQGTVQPQHF. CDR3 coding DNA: TGCGCCAGCAGCCAAGGAAAGGGACAGGGGACGGTTCAGCCCCAGCATTTT.

CDR3 residues: CASSPTGSAADTQYF. Written as DNA, the CDR3 is TGCGCCAGCAGTCCCACAGGGTCGGCAGCAGATACGCAGTATTTT. This sequence joins TRBV10-1 and TRBJ2-3; D may be TRBD1 (6 bases). Between the trimmed V and J ends, which lost 5 bases and 4 bases, there was a span of 16 bases. This CDR3 spans 15 amino acids. The germline gives CDR1 WNHNN, CDR2 SYGVQD (reference sequence).

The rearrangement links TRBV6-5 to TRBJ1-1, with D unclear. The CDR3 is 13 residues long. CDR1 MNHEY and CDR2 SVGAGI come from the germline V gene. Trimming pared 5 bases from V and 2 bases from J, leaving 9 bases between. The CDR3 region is CASSRGPNTEAFF. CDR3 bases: TGTGCCAGCAGTAGAGGCCCAAACACTGAAGCTTTCTTT.

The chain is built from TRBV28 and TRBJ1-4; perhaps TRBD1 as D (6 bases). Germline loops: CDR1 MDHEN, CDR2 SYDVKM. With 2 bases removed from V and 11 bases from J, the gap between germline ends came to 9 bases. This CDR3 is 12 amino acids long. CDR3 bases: TGTGCCAGCAGTTTAACAGGGTATAAACTGTTTTTT. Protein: CASSLTGYKLFF.

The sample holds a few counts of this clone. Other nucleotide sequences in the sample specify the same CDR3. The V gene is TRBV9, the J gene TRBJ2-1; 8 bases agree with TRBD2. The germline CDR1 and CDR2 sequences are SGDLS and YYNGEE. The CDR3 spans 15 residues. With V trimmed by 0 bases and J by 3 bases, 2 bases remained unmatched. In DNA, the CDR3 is TGTGCCAGCAGCGTAGGAGCGGGGGACTACAATGAGCAGTTCTTC. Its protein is CASSVGAGDYNEQFF. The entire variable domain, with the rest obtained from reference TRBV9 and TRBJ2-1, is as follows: DSGVTQTPKHLITATGQRVTLRCSPRSGDLSVYWYQQSLDQGLQFLIQYYNGEERAKGNILERFSAQQFPDLHSELNLSSLELGDSALYFCASSVGAGDYNEQFFGPGTRLTVL.

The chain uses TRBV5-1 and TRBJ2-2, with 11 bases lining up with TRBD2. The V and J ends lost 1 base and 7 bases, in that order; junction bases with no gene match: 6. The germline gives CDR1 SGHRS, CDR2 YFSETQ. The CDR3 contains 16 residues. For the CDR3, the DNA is TGCGCCAGCAGCTTGACGACTAGCGGGACTAACGGGGAGCTGTTTTTT. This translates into CASSLTTSGTNGELFF.

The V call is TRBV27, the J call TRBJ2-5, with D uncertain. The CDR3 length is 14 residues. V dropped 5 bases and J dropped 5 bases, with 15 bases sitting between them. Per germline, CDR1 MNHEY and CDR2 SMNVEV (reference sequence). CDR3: CASSVPGPGETQYF. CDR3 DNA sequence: TGTGCCAGCAGTGTGCCCGGCCCCGGGGAGACCCAGTACTTC.

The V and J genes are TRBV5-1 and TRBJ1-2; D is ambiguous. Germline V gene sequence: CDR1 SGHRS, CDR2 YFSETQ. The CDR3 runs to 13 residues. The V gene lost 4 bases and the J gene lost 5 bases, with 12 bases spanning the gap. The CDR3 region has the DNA TGCGCCAGCAGCCCTCAGAAGGAGTATGGCTACACCTTC. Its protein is CASSPQKEYGYTF.

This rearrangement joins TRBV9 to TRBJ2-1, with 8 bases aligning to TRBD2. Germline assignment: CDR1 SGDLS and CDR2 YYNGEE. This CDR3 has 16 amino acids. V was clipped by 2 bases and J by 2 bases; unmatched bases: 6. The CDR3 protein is CASSVAGAGAYNEQFF. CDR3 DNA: TGTGCCAGCAGCGTTGCTGGAGCGGGGGCCTACAATGAGCAGTTCTTC.

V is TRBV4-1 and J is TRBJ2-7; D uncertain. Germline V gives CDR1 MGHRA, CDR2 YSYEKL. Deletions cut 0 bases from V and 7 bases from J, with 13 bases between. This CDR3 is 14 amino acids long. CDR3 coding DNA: TGCGCCAGCAGCCAAGAGTCAAGACTGGAAGAGCAGTACTTC. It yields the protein CASSQESRLEEQYF.

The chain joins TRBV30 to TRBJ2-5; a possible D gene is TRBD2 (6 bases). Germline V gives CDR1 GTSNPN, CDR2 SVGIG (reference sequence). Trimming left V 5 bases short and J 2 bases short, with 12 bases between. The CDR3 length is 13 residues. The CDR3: CAWHRGRQETQYF. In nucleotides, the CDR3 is TGTGCCTGGCATCGGGGGAGGCAAGAGACCCAGTACTTC.

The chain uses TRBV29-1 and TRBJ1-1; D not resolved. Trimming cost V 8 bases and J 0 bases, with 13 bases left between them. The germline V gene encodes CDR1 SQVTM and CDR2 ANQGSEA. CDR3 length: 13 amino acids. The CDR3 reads CSFLPTLNTEAFF. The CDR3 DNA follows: TGCAGCTTCTTACCGACACTGAACACTGAAGCTTTCTTT. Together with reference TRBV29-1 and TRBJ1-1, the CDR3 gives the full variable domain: SAVISQKPSRDICQRGTSLTIQCQVDSQVTMMFWYRQQPGQSLTLIATANQGSEATYESGFVIDKFPISRPNLTFSTLTVSNMSPEDSSIYLCSFLPTLNTEAFFGQGTRLTVV.

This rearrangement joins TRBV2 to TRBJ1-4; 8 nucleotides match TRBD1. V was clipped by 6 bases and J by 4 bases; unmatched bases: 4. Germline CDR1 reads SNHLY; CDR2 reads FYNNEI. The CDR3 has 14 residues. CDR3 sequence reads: CASRHRGFNEKLFF. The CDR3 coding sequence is TGTGCCAGCAGGCACAGGGGGTTTAATGAAAAACTGTTTTTT.

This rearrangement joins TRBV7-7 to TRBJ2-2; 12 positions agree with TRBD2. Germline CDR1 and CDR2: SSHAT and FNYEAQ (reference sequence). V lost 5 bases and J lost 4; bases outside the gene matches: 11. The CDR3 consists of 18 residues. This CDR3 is CASSLLGLAGGGTGELFF. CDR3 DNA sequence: TGTGCCAGCAGCCTCCTGGGGCTAGCGGGAGGGGGCACCGGGGAGCTGTTTTTT.

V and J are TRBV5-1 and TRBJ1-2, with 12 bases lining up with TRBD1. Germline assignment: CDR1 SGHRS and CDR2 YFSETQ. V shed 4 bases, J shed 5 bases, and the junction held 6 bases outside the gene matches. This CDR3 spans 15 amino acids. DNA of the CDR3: TGCGCCAGCAGCGTGGGACAGGGGGCTCGGTATGGCTACACCTTC. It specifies CASSVGQGARYGYTF.

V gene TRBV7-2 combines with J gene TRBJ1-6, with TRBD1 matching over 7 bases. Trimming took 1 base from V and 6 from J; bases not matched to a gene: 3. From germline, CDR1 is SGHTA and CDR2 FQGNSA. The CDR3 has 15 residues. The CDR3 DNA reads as TGTGCCAGCAGCTTAGATGGACAGGTTAATTCACCCCTCCACTTT. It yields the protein CASSLDGQVNSPLHF.

The CDR3 is CSVRTGEAFF. CDR3 sequence (DNA): TGCAGCGTTCGGACAGGAGAAGCTTTCTTT. This sequence joins TRBV29-1 and TRBJ1-1; 7 bases are shared with TRBD1. V lost 5 bases and J lost 8; bases outside the gene matches: 2. The CDR3 sequence is 10 residues long. Germline V lookup: CDR1 SQVTM, CDR2 ANQGSEA.

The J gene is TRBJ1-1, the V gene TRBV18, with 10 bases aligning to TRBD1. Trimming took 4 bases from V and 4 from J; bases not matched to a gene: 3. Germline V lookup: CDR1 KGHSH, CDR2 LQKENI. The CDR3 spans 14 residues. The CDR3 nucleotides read TGTGCCAGCTCACAGGGACAGGGGTCCACTGAAGCTTTCTTT. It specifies CASSQGQGSTEAFF.